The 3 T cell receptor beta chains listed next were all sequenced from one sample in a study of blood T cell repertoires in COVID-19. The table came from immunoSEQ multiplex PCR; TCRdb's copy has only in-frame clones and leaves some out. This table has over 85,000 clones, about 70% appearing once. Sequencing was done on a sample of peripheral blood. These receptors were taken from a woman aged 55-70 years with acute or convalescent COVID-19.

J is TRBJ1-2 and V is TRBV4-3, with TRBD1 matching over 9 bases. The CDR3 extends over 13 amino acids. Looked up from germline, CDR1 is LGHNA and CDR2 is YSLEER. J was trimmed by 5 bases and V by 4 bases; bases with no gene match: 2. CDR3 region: CASSRDRGYGYTF. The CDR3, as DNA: TGCGCCAGCAGCCGCGACAGGGGGTATGGCTACACCTTC.

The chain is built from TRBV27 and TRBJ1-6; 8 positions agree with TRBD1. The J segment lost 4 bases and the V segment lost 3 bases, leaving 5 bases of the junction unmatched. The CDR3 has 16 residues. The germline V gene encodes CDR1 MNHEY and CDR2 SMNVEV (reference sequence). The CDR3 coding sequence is TGTGCCAGCAGTTTCAGGGGGCAAAGGTATAATTCACCCCTCCACTTT. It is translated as CASSFRGQRYNSPLHF.

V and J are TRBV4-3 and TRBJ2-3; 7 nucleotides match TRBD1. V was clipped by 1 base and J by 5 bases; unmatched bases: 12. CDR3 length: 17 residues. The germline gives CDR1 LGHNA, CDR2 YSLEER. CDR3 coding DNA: TGCGCCAGCAGCCAAGCGAAACCCGACAGGGTTCAAGATACGCAGTATTTT. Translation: CASSQAKPDRVQDTQYF.